This entry lists 30 T cell receptor beta chains sequenced from one sample in a study of cytomegalovirus exposure and HLA in healthy donors. PCR was performed using 60 Vbeta and 13 Jbeta primers. TCRdb's copy holds only in-frame clones and misses some; the assay was immunoSEQ multiplex PCR. The data contain 160,000 or so clones, roughly 85% of them singletons. The sequencing sample was made of PBMCs. The origin of the receptors is a woman between 35 and 50 years old in good health and CMV-seronegative.

The V call is TRBV29-1, the J call TRBJ1-5; no clear D. Between the trimmed V and J ends, which lost 0 bases and 6 bases, there was a span of 9 bases. Germline loops: CDR1 SQVTM, CDR2 ANQGSEA. This CDR3 is built from 13 residues. CDR3: CSVEDFSGQPQHF. The DNA of the CDR3 is TGCAGCGTTGAAGATTTTTCCGGTCAGCCCCAGCATTTT.

The J gene is TRBJ1-5, the V gene TRBV28; D unclear. Per the germline V gene, CDR1 is MDHEN and CDR2 is SYDVKM. The V end was cut by 8 bases, the J end by 6 bases, with 17 bases between. This CDR3 contains 14 residues. CDR3 region: CASCYRRGSQPQHF. As DNA, the CDR3 is TGTGCCAGCTGTTACCGTCGAGGAAGTCAGCCCCAGCATTTT.

This clone was observed a few times. The V gene is TRBV27, the J gene TRBJ1-4, with 11 bases lining up with TRBD1. V shed 4 bases, J shed 11 bases, and the junction held 12 bases outside the gene matches. From germline, CDR1 is MNHEY and CDR2 SMNVEV (reference sequence). CDR3 length: 16 amino acids. CDR3 protein: CASSWLGGTGGLKLFF. DNA for the CDR3: TGTGCCAGCAGTTGGCTCGGTGGGACAGGGGGATTGAAACTGTTTTTT.

As for this clone: A read error is the likely source, as a far larger clone sits one nucleotide away. The chain recombines TRBV5-5 with TRBJ1-1; TRBD1 agrees at 7 bases. With V trimmed by 4 bases and J by 0 bases, 0 bases remained unmatched. This CDR3 has 13 amino acids. Germline loops: CDR1 SGHKS, CDR2 YYEKEE (reference sequence). The CDR3 nucleotides are TGTGCCAGCAGCGGGACAGTGAACACTGAAGCTTTCTTT. This codes for CASSGTVNTEAFF.

The rearrangement uses TRBV6-1 and TRBJ2-1, with D tentatively TRBD1 (6 bases). The CDR3 is made up of 14 amino acids. Germline CDR1 reads MNHNS; CDR2 reads SASEGT. With 5 bases removed from V and 1 base from J, the gap between germline ends came to 9 bases. The CDR3 here is CASSYGQSYNEQFF. For the CDR3, the DNA is TGTGCCAGCAGTTATGGACAGTCCTACAATGAGCAGTTCTTC.

A word on this clone: This sample also contains other DNA sequences that code for the same CDR3. V is TRBV5-1 and J is TRBJ2-3; D gene uncertain. Germline V lookup: CDR1 SGHRS, CDR2 YFSETQ. This CDR3 spans 15 amino acids. Between the trimmed V and J ends, which lost 0 bases and 1 base, there was a span of 9 bases. CDR3 amino acids: CASSLELARTDTQYF. Here the CDR3 DNA reads TGCGCCAGCAGCTTGGAGTTGGCCCGCACAGATACGCAGTATTTT.

This clone was seen a single time. This sequence joins TRBV2 and TRBJ1-1; maybe TRBD1 (6 bases). Per germline, CDR1 SNHLY and CDR2 FYNNEI. V lost 11 bases to trimming and J lost 3 bases, with 13 bases between them. The CDR3 extends over 12 amino acids. The CDR3 reads CASSGDHTEAFF. CDR3 coding DNA: TGTGCCTCTTCAGGGGACCACACTGAAGCTTTCTTT.

The genes are TRBV6-1 and TRBJ1-3; D unresolved. Germline CDR1 is MNHNS and CDR2 is SASEGT. The CDR3 spans 14 residues. V was pared by 4 bases and J by 1 base, with 8 bases between. Here the CDR3 DNA reads TGTGCCAGCAGTGGAAGGCGGTCTGGAAACACCATATATTTT. This gives the protein CASSGRRSGNTIYF.

V usage is TRBV19 and J usage is TRBJ1-5; D unresolved. Per the germline V gene, CDR1 is LNHDA and CDR2 is SQIVND (reference sequence). V was cut by 7 bases and J by 5 bases, with 21 bases left in between. CDR3 length: 16 amino acids. CDR3: CASNLSPSNLHQPQHF. The CDR3 nucleotides are TGTGCCAGTAACCTGAGCCCTTCAAACCTCCATCAGCCCCAGCATTTT.

The genes are TRBV9 and TRBJ2-7; possible D gene TRBD2, 6 bases. CDR1 is SGDLS, CDR2 YYNGEE, per germline. The CDR3 length is 15 residues. V dropped 3 bases and J dropped 3 bases, with 16 bases sitting between them. CDR3 loop: CASSEGSAGLYEQYF. CDR3 DNA sequence: TGTGCCAGCAGCGAAGGTTCAGCGGGCCTCTACGAGCAGTACTTC.

V gene TRBV7-3 combines with J gene TRBJ2-2, with TRBD2 matching over 14 bases. Germline trimming cut 5 bases from V and 5 bases from J; bases unmatched to any gene: 4. CDR3 length: 16 residues. Germline values: CDR1 SGHTA, CDR2 FQGTGA. The CDR3 DNA follows: TGTGCCAGCAGCCTCGGACTAGCGGGAGGTACCGGGGAGCTGTTTTTT. As protein: CASSLGLAGGTGELFF.

The chain recombines TRBV14 with TRBJ2-1; D is uncertain. Per germline, CDR1 SGHDN and CDR2 FVKESK. There are 17 residues in the CDR3. Trimming stripped 4 bases from V and 0 bases from J, with 16 bases between. CDR3 sequence: CASSRLWLRSSYNEQFF. DNA of the CDR3: TGTGCCAGCAGCCGCCTTTGGCTCCGAAGCTCCTACAATGAGCAGTTCTTC.

The chain uses TRBV6-6 and TRBJ1-2; the match to TRBD1 covers 11 bases. The junction had 4 bases not matched to a gene; V was cut back by 4 bases and J by 9 bases. Germline loops: CDR1 MNHNY, CDR2 SVGAGI (reference sequence). This CDR3 is 13 amino acids long. The CDR3 here is CASSSGQGDSYTF. CDR3 coding DNA: TGTGCCAGCAGTTCGGGACAGGGGGACAGCTACACCTTC.

This rearrangement joins TRBV6-6 to TRBJ2-7; D call uncertain. Germline assignment: CDR1 MNHNY and CDR2 SVGAGI (reference sequence). V gave up 7 bases and J gave up 5 bases, with 18 bases separating them. This CDR3 has 14 residues. For the CDR3, the DNA is TGTGCCAGCAAGGTCTTCAGCAAACGGGACGAGCAGTACTTC. It encodes CASKVFSKRDEQYF.

In this sample, this clone turned up a few times. This chain links TRBV2 with TRBJ1-1; D unclear. The germline gives CDR1 SNHLY, CDR2 FYNNEI. Trimming took 4 bases from V and 11 from J, leaving 14 bases between them. This CDR3 contains 12 residues. CDR3 DNA sequence: TGTGCCAGCAGTGGGGCGGGCGAAGAGGCTTTCTTT. It codes for CASSGAGEEAFF.

The chain has TRBV5-1 and TRBJ2-1; 12 positions agree with TRBD2. With 0 bases clipped from V and 0 bases from J, the junction kept 10 bases outside the gene matches. The CDR3 consists of 20 residues. Germline V gene lookup returns CDR1 SGHRS and CDR2 YFSETQ. The CDR3 loop is CASSLGATSGRINSYNEQFF. CDR3 bases: TGCGCCAGCAGCTTGGGAGCCACTAGCGGGAGGATCAACTCCTACAATGAGCAGTTCTTC.

The chain has TRBV25-1 and TRBJ2-2; 7 bases align to TRBD1. The CDR3 runs to 14 residues. Germline CDR1 and CDR2: MGHDK and SYGVNS. Trimming cost V 6 bases and J 1 base; bases outside gene matches: 2. CDR3 in amino acids: CASRRQGNTGELFF. The CDR3 nucleotides read TGTGCCAGCAGACGACAGGGGAACACCGGGGAGCTGTTTTTT.

J is TRBJ1-2 and V is TRBV7-9, with TRBD1 matching over 9 bases. Germline-derived CDR1 and CDR2 are SEHNR and FQNEAQ (reference sequence). The CDR3 has 15 residues. V shed 4 bases and J 8 bases; nucleotides not matched to a gene: 11. The chain's CDR3 is CASSSAGQGLWGYTF. The CDR3 DNA follows: TGTGCCAGCAGCTCCGCAGGACAGGGGCTATGGGGCTACACCTTC.

The J gene is TRBJ1-4, the V gene TRBV7-9, with TRBD1 matching over 11 bases. The CDR3 loop spans 16 amino acids. With 5 bases clipped from V and 2 bases from J, the junction kept 4 bases outside the gene matches. Germline V CDR1 and CDR2: SEHNR, FQNEAQ (reference sequence). The CDR3 coding sequence is TGTGCCAGCAGCCGGGGACAGGGGGTCACTAATGAAAAACTGTTTTTT. This gives the protein CASSRGQGVTNEKLFF. Combining the CDR3 with reference TRBV7-9 and TRBJ1-4 gives the whole variable domain DTGVSQNPRHKITKRGQNVTFRCDPISEHNRLYWYRQTLGQGPEFLTYFQNEAQLEKSRLLSDRFSAERPKGSFSTLEIQRTEQGDSAMYLCASSRGQGVTNEKLFFGSGTQLSVL.

This clone came up a few times. The rearrangement joins TRBV9 to TRBJ2-7, with 11 nucleotides matching TRBD2. Germline V gene lookup returns CDR1 SGDLS and CDR2 YYNGEE. J lost 3 bases, V lost 2 bases, and 4 bases had no gene match. CDR3 length equals 15 residues. CDR3 in amino acids: CASSVGTSGDYEQYF. The CDR3 DNA follows: TGTGCCAGCAGCGTCGGGACTAGCGGTGACTACGAGCAGTACTTC.

The chain is built from TRBV2 and TRBJ1-1, with D maybe TRBD1 (6 bases). The CDR3 has 13 residues. In germline, CDR1 is SNHLY, CDR2 FYNNEI. V was trimmed by 7 bases and J by 4 bases, leaving 13 bases between them. The CDR3 loop is CASIWGGTTEAFF. CDR3 nucleotides: TGTGCCAGCATCTGGGGGGGCACCACTGAAGCTTTCTTT.

CDR3 DNA sequence: TGTGCCAGCAGTTACGGGACTCTTCAAGAGACCCAGTACTTC. It is translated as CASSYGTLQETQYF. This chain links TRBV6-5 with TRBJ2-5; D may be TRBD2 (6 bases). Trimming removed 2 bases at V and 2 bases at J, with 9 bases between. The CDR3 is 14 residues long. CDR1 is MNHEY and CDR2 is SVGAGI in the germline V gene.

The count of this clone is one. V and J are TRBV18 and TRBJ2-7; 11 positions agree with TRBD2. The CDR3 is 13 residues long. The germline gives CDR1 KGHSH, CDR2 LQKENI. With 4 bases clipped from V and 4 bases from J, the junction kept 0 bases outside the gene matches. The CDR3 coding sequence is TGTGCCAGCTCACTAGCGGGAGGGTACGAGCAGTACTTC. It specifies CASSLAGGYEQYF.

The chain is built from TRBV6-1 and TRBJ1-1; 8 bases agree with TRBD1. The length of the CDR3 is 14 residues. V dropped 4 bases and J dropped 5; count of bases not matched to a gene: 6. From germline, CDR1 is MNHNS and CDR2 SASEGT. The CDR3 is CASSARGRETEAFF. CDR3 sequence (DNA): TGTGCCAGCAGTGCCAGGGGGCGAGAAACTGAAGCTTTCTTT.

The V and J genes are TRBV7-3 and TRBJ2-1; 8 nucleotides agree with TRBD2. V dropped 3 bases and J dropped 4; count of bases not matched to a gene: 5. CDR1 and CDR2 (germline): SGHTA, FQGTGA. The CDR3 totals 15 residues. Written as DNA, the CDR3 is TGTGCCAGCAGCTTGATAGCGGGGATTTACAATGAGCAGTTCTTC. Translation gives CASSLIAGIYNEQFF.

This clone was counted between two and nine times. The chain joins TRBV27 to TRBJ2-7; D not certain. V lost 1 base to trimming and J lost 6 bases, with 10 bases between them. Germline values: CDR1 MNHEY, CDR2 SMNVEV (reference sequence). The length of the CDR3 is 13 residues. CDR3 loop: CASSLFKRSEQYF. CDR3 DNA: TGTGCCAGCAGTTTATTCAAACGGAGCGAGCAGTACTTC.

The rearrangement joins TRBV5-1 to TRBJ2-7, with 9 bases lining up with TRBD1. The CDR3 has 14 residues. V trimming: 4 bases; J trimming: 6 bases; junction bases outside the gene matches: 8. Germline lookup yields CDR1 SGHRS and CDR2 YFSETQ. The CDR3 spells CASSPDWDRVEQYF. For the CDR3, the DNA is TGCGCCAGCAGCCCTGACTGGGACAGGGTCGAGCAGTACTTC.

V usage is TRBV28 and J usage is TRBJ2-3; perhaps TRBD2 as D (5 bases). Per germline, CDR1 MDHEN and CDR2 SYDVKM. This CDR3 has 15 amino acids. V lost 5 bases, J lost 2 bases, and 14 bases lay in between. The CDR3 DNA follows: TGTGCCAGCAGTCCTCCCCCAGCGGCCACAGATACGCAGTATTTT. Translating gives CASSPPPAATDTQYF.

This clone was counted between two and nine times. The V gene is TRBV28, the J gene TRBJ1-3; TRBD1 matches 7 bases. The germline V gene encodes CDR1 MDHEN and CDR2 SYDVKM. The CDR3 runs to 14 residues. The V segment lost 5 bases and the J segment 2 bases; nucleotides outside the gene matches: 3. The CDR3 DNA sequence: TGTGCCAGCAGTCAGGGGGTGGCTGGAAACACCATATATTTT. Its protein is CASSQGVAGNTIYF.

In DNA form, the CDR3 reads TGTGCCAGCAGTTTATCGAGGACAGGGAAGTTGCTTACTGAAGCTTTCTTT. Its translation is CASSLSRTGKLLTEAFF. The chain combines TRBV27 with TRBJ1-1; 8 positions match TRBD1. Germline V lookup: CDR1 MNHEY, CDR2 SMNVEV (reference sequence). The CDR3 extends over 17 amino acids. V was pared by 0 bases and J by 5 bases, with 11 bases of the junction left unmatched.